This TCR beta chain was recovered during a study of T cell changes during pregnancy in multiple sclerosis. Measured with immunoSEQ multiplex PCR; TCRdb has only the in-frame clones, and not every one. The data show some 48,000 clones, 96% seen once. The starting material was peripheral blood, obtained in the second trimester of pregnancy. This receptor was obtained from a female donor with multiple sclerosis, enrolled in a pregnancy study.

This chain's CDR3 is CASSGARTGHGYTF. The CDR3, as DNA: TGTGCCAGCAGTGGGGCCAGAACAGGGCATGGCTACACCTTC. This chain connects TRBV2 to TRBJ1-2; D is perhaps TRBD1 (6 bases). The CDR3 totals 14 residues. V was pared by 4 bases and J by 6 bases, with 15 bases between. Germline CDR1 SNHLY, CDR2 FYNNEI.